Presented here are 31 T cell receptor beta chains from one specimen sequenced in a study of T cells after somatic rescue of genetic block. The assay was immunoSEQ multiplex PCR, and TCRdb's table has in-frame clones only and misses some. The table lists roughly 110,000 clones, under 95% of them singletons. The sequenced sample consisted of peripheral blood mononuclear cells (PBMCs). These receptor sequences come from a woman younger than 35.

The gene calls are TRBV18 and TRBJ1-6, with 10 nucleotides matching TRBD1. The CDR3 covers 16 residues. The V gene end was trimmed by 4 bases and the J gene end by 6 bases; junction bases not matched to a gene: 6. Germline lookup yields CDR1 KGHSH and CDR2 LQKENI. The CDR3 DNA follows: TGTGCCAGCTCACTAAATTGGGACAGGGGTAATTCACCCCTCCACTTT. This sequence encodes CASSLNWDRGNSPLHF.

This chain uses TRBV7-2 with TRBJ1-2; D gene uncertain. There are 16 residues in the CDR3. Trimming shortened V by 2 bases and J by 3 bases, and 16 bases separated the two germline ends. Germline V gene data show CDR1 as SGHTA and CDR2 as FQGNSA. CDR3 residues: CASSLLSGFVDYGYTF. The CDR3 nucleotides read TGTGCCAGCAGCTTATTGTCGGGGTTCGTGGACTATGGCTACACCTTC.

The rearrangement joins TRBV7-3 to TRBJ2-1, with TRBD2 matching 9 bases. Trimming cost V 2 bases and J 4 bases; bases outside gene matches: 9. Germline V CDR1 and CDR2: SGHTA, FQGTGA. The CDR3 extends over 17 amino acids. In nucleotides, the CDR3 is TGTGCCAGCAGCTTACGGCCCGCGGGGGGGCAGTACAATGAGCAGTTCTTC. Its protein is CASSLRPAGGQYNEQFF.

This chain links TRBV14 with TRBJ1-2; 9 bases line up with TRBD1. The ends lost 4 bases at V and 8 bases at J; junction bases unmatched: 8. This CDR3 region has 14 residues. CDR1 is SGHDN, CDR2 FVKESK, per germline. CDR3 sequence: CASSPRTGVWGYTF. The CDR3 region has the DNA TGTGCCAGCAGCCCCCGGACAGGGGTATGGGGCTACACCTTC.

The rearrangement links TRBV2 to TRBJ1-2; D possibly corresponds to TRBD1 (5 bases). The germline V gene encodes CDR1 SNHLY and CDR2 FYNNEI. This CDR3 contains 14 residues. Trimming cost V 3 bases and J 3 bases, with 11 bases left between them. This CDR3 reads CASSEQGADYGYTF. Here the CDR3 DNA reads TGTGCCAGCAGTGAGCAGGGCGCGGACTATGGCTACACCTTC.

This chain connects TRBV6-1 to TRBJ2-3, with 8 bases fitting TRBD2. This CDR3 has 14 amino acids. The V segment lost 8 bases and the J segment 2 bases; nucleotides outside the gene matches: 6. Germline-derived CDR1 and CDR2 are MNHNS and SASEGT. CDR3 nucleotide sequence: TGTGCCAGCTCGTACGGGGGGGACACAGATACGCAGTATTTT. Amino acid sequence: CASSYGGDTDTQYF.

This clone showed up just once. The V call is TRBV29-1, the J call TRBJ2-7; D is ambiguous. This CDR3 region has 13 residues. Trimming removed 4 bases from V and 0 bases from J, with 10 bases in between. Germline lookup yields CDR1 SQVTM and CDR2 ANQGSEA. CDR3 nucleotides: TGCAGCGTTGTTGACCGCTACTCCTACGAGCAGTACTTC. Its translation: CSVVDRYSYEQYF.

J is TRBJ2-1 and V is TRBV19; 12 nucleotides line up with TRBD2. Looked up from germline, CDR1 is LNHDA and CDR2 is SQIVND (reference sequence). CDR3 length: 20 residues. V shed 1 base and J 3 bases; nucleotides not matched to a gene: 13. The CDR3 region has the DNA TGTGCCAGTAGTATAGGAGGAACTAGCGGGGGGAGGCCGTACTACAATGAGCAGTTCTTC. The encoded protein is CASSIGGTSGGRPYYNEQFF.

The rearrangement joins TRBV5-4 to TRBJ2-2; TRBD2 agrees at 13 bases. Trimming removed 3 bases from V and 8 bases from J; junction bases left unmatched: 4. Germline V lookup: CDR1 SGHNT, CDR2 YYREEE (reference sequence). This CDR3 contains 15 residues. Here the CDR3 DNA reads TGTGCCAGCAGCTACGGACTAGCGGGGGAGGGGGAGCTGTTTTTT. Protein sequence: CASSYGLAGEGELFF.

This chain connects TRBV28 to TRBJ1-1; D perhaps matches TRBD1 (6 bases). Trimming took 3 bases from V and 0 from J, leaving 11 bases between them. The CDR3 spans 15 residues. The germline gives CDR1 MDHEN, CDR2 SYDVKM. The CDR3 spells CASSFRTALNTEAFF. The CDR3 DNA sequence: TGTGCCAGCAGTTTCCGGACAGCCTTGAACACTGAAGCTTTCTTT.

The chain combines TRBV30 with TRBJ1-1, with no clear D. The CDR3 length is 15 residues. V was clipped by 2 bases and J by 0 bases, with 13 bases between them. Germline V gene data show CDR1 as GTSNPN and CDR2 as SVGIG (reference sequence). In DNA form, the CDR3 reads TGTGCCTGGAGTTCTACGGGTCGTATGAACACTGAAGCTTTCTTT. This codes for CAWSSTGRMNTEAFF.

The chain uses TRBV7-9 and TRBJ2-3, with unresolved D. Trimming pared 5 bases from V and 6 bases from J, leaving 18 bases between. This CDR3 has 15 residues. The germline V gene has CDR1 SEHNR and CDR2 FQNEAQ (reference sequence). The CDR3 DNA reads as TGTGCCAGCAGCCCGTACCCTCGGATGTCGGATACGCAGTATTTT. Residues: CASSPYPRMSDTQYF.

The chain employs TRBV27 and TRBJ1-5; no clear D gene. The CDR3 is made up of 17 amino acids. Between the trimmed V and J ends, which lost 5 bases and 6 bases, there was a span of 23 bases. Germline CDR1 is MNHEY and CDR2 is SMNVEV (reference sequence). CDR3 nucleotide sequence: TGTGCCAGCAGTACCACCCGGACGCATGAGAGAGGTCAGCCCCAGCATTTT. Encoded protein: CASSTTRTHERGQPQHF.

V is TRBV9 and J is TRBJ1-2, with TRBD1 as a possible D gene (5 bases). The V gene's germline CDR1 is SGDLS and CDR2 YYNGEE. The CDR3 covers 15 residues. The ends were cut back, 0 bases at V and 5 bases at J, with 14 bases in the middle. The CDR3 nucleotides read TGTGCCAGCAGCGTAGGGGGCACCGGGGAGTATGGCTACACCTTC. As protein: CASSVGGTGEYGYTF. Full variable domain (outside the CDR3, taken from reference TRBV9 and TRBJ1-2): DSGVTQTPKHLITATGQRVTLRCSPRSGDLSVYWYQQSLDQGLQFLIQYYNGEERAKGNILERFSAQQFPDLHSELNLSSLELGDSALYFCASSVGGTGEYGYTFGSGTRLTVV.

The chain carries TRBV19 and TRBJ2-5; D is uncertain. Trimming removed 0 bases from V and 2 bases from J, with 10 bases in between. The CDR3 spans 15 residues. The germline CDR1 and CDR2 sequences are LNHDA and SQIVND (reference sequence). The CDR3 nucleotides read TGTGCCAGTAGTATAGACAGTGTAAATCAAGAGACCCAGTACTTC. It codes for CASSIDSVNQETQYF.

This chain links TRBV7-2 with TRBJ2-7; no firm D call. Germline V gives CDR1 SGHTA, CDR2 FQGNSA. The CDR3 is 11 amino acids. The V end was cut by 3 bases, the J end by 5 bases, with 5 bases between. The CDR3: CASSLANEQYF. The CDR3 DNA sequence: TGTGCCAGCAGCTTGGCCAACGAGCAGTACTTC.

The CDR3 DNA reads as TGTGCCAGCATCAAGGGGAACATTCAGTACTTC. Translation: CASIKGNIQYF. J is TRBJ2-4 and V is TRBV27; a weak D match, TRBD1 (5 bases). Trimming removed 7 bases from V and 7 bases from J, with 8 bases in between. CDR3 length equals 11 residues. Germline V CDR1 and CDR2: MNHEY, SMNVEV (reference sequence).

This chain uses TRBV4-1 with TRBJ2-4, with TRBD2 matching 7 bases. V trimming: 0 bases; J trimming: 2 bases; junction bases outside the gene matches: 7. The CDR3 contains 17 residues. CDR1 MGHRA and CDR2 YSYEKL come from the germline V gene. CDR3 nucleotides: TGCGCCAGCAGCCAAGAGGGGGGGACGGGAACCAAAAACATTCAGTACTTC. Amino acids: CASSQEGGTGTKNIQYF.

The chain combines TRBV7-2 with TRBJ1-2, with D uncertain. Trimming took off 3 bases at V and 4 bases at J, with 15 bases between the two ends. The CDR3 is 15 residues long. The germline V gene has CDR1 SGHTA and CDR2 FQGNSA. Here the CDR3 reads CASSFLSVLRYGYTF. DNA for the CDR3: TGTGCCAGCAGCTTTCTCAGCGTACTCCGCTATGGCTACACCTTC.

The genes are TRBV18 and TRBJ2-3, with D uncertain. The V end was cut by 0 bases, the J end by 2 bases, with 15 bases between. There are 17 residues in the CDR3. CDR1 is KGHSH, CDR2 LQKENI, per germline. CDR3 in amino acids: CASSPPMGLPFTDTQYF. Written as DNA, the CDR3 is TGTGCCAGCTCACCACCGATGGGCCTCCCCTTCACAGATACGCAGTATTTT.

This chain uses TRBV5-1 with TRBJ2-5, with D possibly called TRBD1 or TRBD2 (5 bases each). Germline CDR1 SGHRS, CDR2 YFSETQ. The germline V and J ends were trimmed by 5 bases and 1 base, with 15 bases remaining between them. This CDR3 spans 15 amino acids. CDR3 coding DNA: TGCGCCAGCAGTTCAGGGACGGGATTCCAAGAGACCCAGTACTTC. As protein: CASSSGTGFQETQYF. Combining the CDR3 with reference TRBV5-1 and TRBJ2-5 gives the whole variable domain KAGVTQTPRYLIKTRGQQVTLSCSPISGHRSVSWYQQTPGQGLQFLFEYFSETQRNKGNFPGRFSGRQFSNSRSEMNVSTLELGDSALYLCASSSGTGFQETQYFGPGTRLLVL.

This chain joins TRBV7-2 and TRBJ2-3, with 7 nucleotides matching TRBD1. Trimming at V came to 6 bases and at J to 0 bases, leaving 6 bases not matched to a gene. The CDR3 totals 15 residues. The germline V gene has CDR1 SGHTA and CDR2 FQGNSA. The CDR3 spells CASRQGPTSTDTQYF. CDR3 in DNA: TGTGCCAGCAGACAGGGGCCTACTAGCACAGATACGCAGTATTTT.

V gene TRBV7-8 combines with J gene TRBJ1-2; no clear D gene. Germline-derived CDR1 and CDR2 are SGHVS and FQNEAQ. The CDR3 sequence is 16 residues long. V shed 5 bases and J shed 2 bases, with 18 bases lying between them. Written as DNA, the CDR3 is TGTGCCAGCAGCAAGCACCTTAGGACGGGGAACTATGGCTACACCTTC. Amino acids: CASSKHLRTGNYGYTF.

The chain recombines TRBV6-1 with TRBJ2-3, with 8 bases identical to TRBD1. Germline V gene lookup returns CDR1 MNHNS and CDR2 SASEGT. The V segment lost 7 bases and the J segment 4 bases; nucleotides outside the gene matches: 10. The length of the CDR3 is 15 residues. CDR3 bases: TGTGCCAGCACCACTTGGACAGGGAGCGCAGATACGCAGTATTTT. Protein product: CASTTWTGSADTQYF.

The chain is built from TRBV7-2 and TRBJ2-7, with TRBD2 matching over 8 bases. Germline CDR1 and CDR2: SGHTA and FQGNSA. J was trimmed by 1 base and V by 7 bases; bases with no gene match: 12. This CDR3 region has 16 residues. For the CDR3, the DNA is TGTGCCAGCACCCCGGATGCGGGGGGTGTGTCCTACGAGCAGTACTTC. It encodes CASTPDAGGVSYEQYF.

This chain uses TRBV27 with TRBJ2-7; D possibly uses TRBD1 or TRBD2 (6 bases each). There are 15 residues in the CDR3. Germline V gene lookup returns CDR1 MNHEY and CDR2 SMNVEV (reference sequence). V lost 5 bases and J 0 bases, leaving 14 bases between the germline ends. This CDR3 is CASSRGAISSYEQYF. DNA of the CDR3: TGTGCCAGCAGTAGGGGGGCGATTAGCTCCTACGAGCAGTACTTC.

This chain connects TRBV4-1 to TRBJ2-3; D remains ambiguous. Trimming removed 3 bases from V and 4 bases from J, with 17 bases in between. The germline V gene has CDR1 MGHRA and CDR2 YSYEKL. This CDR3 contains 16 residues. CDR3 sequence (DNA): TGCGCCAGCAGCCACAAGTCGGTAGCCGGGTCAGATACGCAGTATTTT. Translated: CASSHKSVAGSDTQYF.

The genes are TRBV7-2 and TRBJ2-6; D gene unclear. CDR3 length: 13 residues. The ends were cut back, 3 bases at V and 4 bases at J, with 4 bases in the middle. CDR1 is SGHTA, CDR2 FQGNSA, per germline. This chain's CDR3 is CASSFFGANVLTF. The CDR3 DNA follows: TGTGCCAGCAGCTTCTTCGGGGCCAACGTCCTGACTTTC. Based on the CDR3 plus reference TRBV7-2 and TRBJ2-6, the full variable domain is GAGVSQSPSNKVTEKGKDVELRCDPISGHTALYWYRQSLGQGLEFLIYFQGNSAPDKSGLPSDRFSAERTGGSVSTLTIQRTQQEDSAVYLCASSFFGANVLTFGAGSRLTVL.

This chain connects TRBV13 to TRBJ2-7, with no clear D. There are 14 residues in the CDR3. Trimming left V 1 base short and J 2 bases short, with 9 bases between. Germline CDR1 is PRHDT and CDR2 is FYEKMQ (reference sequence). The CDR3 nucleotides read TGTGCCAGCAGCTTAGAGGGAATACCCTACGAGCAGTACTTC. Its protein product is CASSLEGIPYEQYF.

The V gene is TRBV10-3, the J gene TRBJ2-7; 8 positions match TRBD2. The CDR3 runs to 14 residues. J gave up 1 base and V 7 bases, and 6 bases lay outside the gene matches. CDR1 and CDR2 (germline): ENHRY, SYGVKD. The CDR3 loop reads CAINEAGVSYEQYF. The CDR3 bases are TGTGCCATCAACGAAGCGGGGGTTTCCTACGAGCAGTACTTC.

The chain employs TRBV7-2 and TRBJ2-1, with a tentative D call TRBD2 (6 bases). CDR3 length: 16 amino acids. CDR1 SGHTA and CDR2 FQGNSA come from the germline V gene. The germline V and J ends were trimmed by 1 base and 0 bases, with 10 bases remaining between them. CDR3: CASSLVAGSSYNEQFF. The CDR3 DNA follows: TGTGCCAGCAGCTTAGTGGCGGGGAGCTCCTACAATGAGCAGTTCTTC.